This T cell receptor (beta chain) was recorded in a study of T cell responses to AZD1222 COVID-19 vaccine. Repertoires were generated with immunoSEQ multiplex PCR, while TCRdb's copy carries only in-frame clones and drops some. The profile shows more than 250,000 clones, 85% to 95% of them singletons. V lost 1 base and J lost 2; bases outside the gene matches: 5. CDR3 length: 16 amino acids. Germline V CDR1 and CDR2: MGHRA, YSYEKL. General observations from the study: A rise in Spike-specific TCR breadth and depth followed two AZD1222 doses. Among AZD1222 vaccinees, only six or seven were seropositive at baseline. It should be noted that donors were predominantly white British and more often female, and clonal diversity was possibly underestimated.

A remark on this clone: What it recognizes is unknown.

This TCR was recovered from an adult in good health. This material consisted of peripheral blood, taken on day 0 of AZD1222 vaccination. V and J are TRBV4-1 and TRBJ2-7; 10 bases fit TRBD2. The CDR3: CASSQGSGRDPYEQYF. The CDR3 DNA is TGCGCCAGCAGCCAAGGGAGCGGGAGGGATCCCTACGAGCAGTACTTC.